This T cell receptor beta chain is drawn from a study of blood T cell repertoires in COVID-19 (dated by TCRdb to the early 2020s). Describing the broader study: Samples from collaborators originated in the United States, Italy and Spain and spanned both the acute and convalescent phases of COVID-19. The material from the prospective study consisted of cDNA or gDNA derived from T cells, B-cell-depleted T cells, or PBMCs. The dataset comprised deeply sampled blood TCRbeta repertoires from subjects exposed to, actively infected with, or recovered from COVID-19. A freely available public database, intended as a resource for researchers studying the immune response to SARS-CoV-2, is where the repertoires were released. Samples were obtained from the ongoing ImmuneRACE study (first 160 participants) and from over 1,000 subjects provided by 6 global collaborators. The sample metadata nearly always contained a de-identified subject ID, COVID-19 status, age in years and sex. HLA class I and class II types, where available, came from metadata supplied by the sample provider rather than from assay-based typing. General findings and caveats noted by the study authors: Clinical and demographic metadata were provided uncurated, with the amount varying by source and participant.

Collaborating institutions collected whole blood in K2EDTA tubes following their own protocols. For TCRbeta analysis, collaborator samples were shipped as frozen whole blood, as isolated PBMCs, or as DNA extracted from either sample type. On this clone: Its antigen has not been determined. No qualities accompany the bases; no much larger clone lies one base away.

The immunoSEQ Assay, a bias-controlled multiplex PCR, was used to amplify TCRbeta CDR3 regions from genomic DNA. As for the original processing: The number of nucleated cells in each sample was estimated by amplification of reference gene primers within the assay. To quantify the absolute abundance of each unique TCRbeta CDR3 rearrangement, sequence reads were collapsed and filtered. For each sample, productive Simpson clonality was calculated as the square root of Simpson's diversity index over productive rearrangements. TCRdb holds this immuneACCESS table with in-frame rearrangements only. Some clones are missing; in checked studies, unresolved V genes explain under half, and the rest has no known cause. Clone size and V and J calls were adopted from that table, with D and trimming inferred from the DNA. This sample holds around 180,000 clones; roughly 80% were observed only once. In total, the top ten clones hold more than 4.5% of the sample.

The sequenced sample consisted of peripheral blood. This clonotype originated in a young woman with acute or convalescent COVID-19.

Here the CDR3 is given as CASRQGGYTF. The DNA sequence is given as TGTGCCAGCCGGCAGGGCGGCTACACCTTC. The rearrangement joined TRBV28 to TRBJ1-2; TRBD1 could be the D gene, as 5 bases match. The CDR3 spans 10 residues, from the cysteine through the phenylalanine. Just CDR3 DNA is preserved here, 30 bases in frame from base 1. V and J are truncated by 8 bases and 8 bases respectively, leaving an intervening sequence of 9 bases. Based on the germline V gene, the CDR1 and CDR2 sequences are MDHEN and SYDVKM.